The sequence of this T cell receptor (beta chain) was determined in a study of T cells in Graves' hyperthyroidism and ophthalmopathy (dated by TCRdb to between 2018 and 2021). Regarding the complete study: A discovery cohort of about 100 patients, approximately 45 with Graves' ophthalmopathy and 55 to 60 with stable Graves' hyperthyroidism, was used to find distinguishing TCR V-J signatures. Whether ophthalmopathy could be predicted prospectively was tested in an independent validation cohort made up of roughly 19 hyperthyroidism patients plus 17 patients who later progressed to ophthalmopathy. The approximately 100 discovery patients were randomly split 7:3 into training and test sets. The study also compared thyroid tissue and blood T-cell repertoires from about 6 Graves' hyperthyroidism patients. After sampling, hyperthyroidism patients received methimazole starting at 30 mg daily, and ophthalmopathy patients received high-dose intravenous methylprednisolone. The paper reports TCR Vbeta CDR3 sequencing of approximately 130 peripheral blood samples: 40 to 45 ophthalmopathy, some 80 hyperthyroidism and approximately 17 progressor patients. Results and caveats for the whole study, not just this receptor: In validation, progression to ophthalmopathy was predicted by the model with almost 71% sensitivity and roughly 72% specificity, a median of 6.5 months before onset. No statistical method was used to set the sample size in advance, and investigators knew the group allocation. A 13 V-J signature model separated ophthalmopathy from stable hyperthyroidism, with about 90% sensitivity and roughly 81% specificity in cross-validation and 80%/75% in testing. Most expanded thyroid clonotypes (frequency above 0.001) were also detected in blood, suggesting blood repertoires may reflect thyroid immune responses.

Exclusion was applied to patients with uncontrolled infections, other autoimmune diseases, pregnancy or lactation. Clinical symptoms, serum thyroxine and TRAb, thyroid ultrasound, and orbital computed tomography formed the basis for the diagnoses. Total RNA was extracted with Trizol reagent, and quality was checked on an Agilent 2100 Bioanalyzer. The CDR3 sequence holds 14 residues, the cysteine and phenylalanine included. Left in the record is the CDR3 DNA by itself, 42 bases read in frame from the first base. For CDR1 and CDR2, the germline V gene lists SNHLY and FYNNEI. This clonotype has at least ten counts. Its cognate antigen has yet to be identified. The germline gene is not matched at one end of the junction; a read error may be the cause. TCR beta CDR3 regions were amplified from RNA transcripts. A first-round RT-PCR of the TCR CDR3 used the HTBI primer set with the Qiagen OneStep RT-PCR kit. Libraries were constructed in a second round of multiplex PCR, after which size selection and purification were performed. Libraries were sequenced paired-end with 100 bp reads on an Illumina HiSeq2000. The original pipeline was this. SOAPnuke was used to process the raw data, with reads discarded if the reads contained adapters or uncalled bases, had a mean Phred below 15, or lacked an exact constant-primer or identifier match. High-quality paired reads were merged with COPE v1.2.5, and unique nucleotide sequences were defined as clonotypes. Clonotypes were aligned to IMGT TRBV, TRBD and TRBJ reference segments using MiTCR v1.1. The analysis was restricted to V-J combinations with a frequency above 0.0001, which together covered approximately 99% of the repertoires. The TCS score was defined as F50 (clonal expansion) divided by E x V (chaos), with BLOSUM62-based TCRdist calculated between CDR3 peptides within each V-J. Welch's t-statistics and random forest reduced around 510 V-J features to 13, which were used in a naive Bayes classifier (R e1071). Thyroid-blood repertoire similarity was quantified with the Morisita-Horn index. The raw public reads went through TCRdb reprocessing: fastp at Q25, MiXCR clone calling, in-frame beta chains kept. All rows with the same CDR3 protein become a single entry with the most common DNA and genes. The V and J calls were not made by the authors but by TCRdb's processing. This sample gives more than 550,000 distinct CDR3 sequences in total; about 45% of them show up just once. The top ten hold less than 9% of the sample.

This chain is built from TRBV2 and TRBJ2-7; the D gene is perhaps TRBD1 or TRBD2, each of them matching over 5 bases. The sequencing sample was made of peripheral blood or thyroid tissue (not recorded which). The TCR sequence derives from an adult man with Graves' disease, either hyperthyroidism or ophthalmopathy (not recorded which). The CDR3 loop reads CASSRGLGAYEQYF. The nucleotide sequence is TGCGCCAGCAGCCGGGGCCTTGGGGCCTACGAGCAGTACTTC.